This T cell receptor beta chain was recorded in a study of CDR3 diversity in severe acne. This CDR3 region has 14 residues. V was pared by 5 bases and J by 6 bases, with 9 bases of the junction left unmatched. Germline V lookup: CDR1 MDHEN, CDR2 SYDVKM. Via MiXCR, TCRdb re-called the PCR reads, giving one row per CDR3 protein. The repertoire holds some 90,000 distinct CDR3 sequences, with roughly 52% as singletons. The sample taken for sequencing was blood. V is TRBV28 and J is TRBJ2-7, with 8 bases lining up with TRBD1. The receptor was derived from a male donor in good health, serving as a control. CDR3 protein: CASSAGQGFAEQYF. The CDR3 DNA reads as TGTGCCAGCAGTGCCGGACAGGGTTTCGCCGAGCAGTACTTC.